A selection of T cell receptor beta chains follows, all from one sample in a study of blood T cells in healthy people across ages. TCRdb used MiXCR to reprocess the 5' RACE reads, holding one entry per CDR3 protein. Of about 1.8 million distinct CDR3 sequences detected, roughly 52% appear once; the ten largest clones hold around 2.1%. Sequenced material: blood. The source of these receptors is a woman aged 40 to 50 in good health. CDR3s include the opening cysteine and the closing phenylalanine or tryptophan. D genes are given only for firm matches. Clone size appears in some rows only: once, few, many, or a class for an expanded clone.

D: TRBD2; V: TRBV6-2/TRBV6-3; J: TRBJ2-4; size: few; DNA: TGTGCCAGCAGGCCTACCGTCGGACTAGCGGGGGGGCATCAAAACATTCAGTACTTC; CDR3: CASRPTVGLAGGHQNIQYF
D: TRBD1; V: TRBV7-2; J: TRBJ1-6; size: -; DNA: TGTGCCAGCAGCTTGGGGGGACAGCAAAATTCACCCCTCCACTTT; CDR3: CASSLGGQQNSPLHF
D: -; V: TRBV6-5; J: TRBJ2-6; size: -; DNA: TGTGCCAGCAGTTATCGAGGGGCGGTCAGCTCTGGGGCCAACGTCCTGACTTTC; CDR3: CASSYRGAVSSGANVLTF
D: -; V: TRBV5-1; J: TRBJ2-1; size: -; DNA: TGCGCCAGCAGCTTGGAGGTCAGGGAGCAGTTCTTC; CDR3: CASSLEVREQFF
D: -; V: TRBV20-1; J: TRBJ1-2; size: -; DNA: TGCAGTGCCAGACCACTAGGAAGGGACACCTTC; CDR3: CSARPLGRDTF
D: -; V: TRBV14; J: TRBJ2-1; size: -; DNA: TGTGCCAGCAGCCAAGTCATAGGGGATGAGCAGTTCTTC; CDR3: CASSQVIGDEQFF
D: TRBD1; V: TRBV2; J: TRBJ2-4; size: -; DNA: TGTGCCAGCAGTGCCGACAGGGGTCTAGCCAAAAACATTCAGTACTTC; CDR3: CASSADRGLAKNIQYF
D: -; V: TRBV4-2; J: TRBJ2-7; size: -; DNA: TGTGCCAGCAGCCAAGATCAGAGAACCTACGAGCAGTACTTC; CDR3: CASSQDQRTYEQYF
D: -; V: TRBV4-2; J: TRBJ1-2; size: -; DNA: TGTGCCAACAGCCAAGCGGGGGCACCCTATGGCTACACCTTC; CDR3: CANSQAGAPYGYTF
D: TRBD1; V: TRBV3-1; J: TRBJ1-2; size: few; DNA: TGTGCCAGCAGCCAAGCCTTCGACAGGGTCGGCTATGGCTACACCTTC; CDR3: CASSQAFDRVGYGYTF
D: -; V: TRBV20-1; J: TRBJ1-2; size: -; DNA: TGCAGTGCTAAGGGTTGGGGAAAAGGGGACTATGGCTACACCTTC; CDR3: CSAKGWGKGDYGYTF
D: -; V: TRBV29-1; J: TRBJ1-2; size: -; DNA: TGCAGCGTGGTGGGTGGGGGGAACTATGGCTACACCTTC; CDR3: CSVVGGGNYGYTF
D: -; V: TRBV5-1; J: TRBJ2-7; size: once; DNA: TGCGCCAGCAGCTTGGCCGGTTTTAAGGAATTTTACGAGCAGTACTTC; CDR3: CASSLAGFKEFYEQYF
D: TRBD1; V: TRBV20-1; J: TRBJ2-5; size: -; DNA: TGCAGTGCTCCTCTAACAGGGGGCCGGGAGACCCAGTACTTC; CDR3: CSAPLTGGRETQYF
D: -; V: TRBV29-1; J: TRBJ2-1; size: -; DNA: TGCAGCGTTGAATATACGGGGGACGATGAGCAGTTCTTC; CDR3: CSVEYTGDDEQFF
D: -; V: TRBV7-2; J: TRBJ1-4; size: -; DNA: TGTGCCAGCAGCCCAGACAGATACCCCCAAAAACTGTTTTTT; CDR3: CASSPDRYPQKLFF
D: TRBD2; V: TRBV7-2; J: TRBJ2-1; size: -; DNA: TGTGCCAGCAGCTTAGCCGTCCTAGCGGGGATCAATGAGCAGTTCTTC; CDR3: CASSLAVLAGINEQFF
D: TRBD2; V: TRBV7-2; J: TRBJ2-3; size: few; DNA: TGTGCCAGCAGCTTAGTGGGGACTAGCGGGAGCACAGATACGCAGTATTTT; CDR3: CASSLVGTSGSTDTQYF
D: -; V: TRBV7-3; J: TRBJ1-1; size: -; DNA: TGTGCCAGCAACCTCGGGGGCGACACTGAAGCTTTCTTT; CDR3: CASNLGGDTEAFF
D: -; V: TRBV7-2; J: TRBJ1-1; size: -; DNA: TGTGCCAGCAGCTCTAGAGCCCATCAGGTGAACACTGAAGCTTTCTTT; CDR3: CASSSRAHQVNTEAFF
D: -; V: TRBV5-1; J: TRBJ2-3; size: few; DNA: TGCGCCAGCAGCTTGGACATGGGTAGCGATACGCAGTATTTT; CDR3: CASSLDMGSDTQYF
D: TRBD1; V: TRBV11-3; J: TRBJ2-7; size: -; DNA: TGTGCCAGCAGCTCCCCCCAGACAGGGTACGAGCAGTACTTC; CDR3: CASSSPQTGYEQYF
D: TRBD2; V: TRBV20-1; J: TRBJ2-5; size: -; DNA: TGCAGTGCGGCAGGACTAGCGGGTGAGACCCAGTACTTC; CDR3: CSAAGLAGETQYF
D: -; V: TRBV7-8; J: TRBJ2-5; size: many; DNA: TGTGCCAGCGCCAACGGGGGGCAGACTACCCTCCAAGAGACCCAGTACTTC; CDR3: CASANGGQTTLQETQYF
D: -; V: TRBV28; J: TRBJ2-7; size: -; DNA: TGTGCCAGCAGCCCGTCCCGGGGCTACTACAATGAGCAGTACTTC; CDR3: CASSPSRGYYNEQYF
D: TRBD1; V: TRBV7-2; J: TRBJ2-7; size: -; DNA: TGTGCCAGCAGCCCCCGACAGGGATGGGGCGAGCAGTACTTC; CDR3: CASSPRQGWGEQYF
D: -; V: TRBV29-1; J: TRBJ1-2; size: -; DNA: TGCAGCGTTGTAGGAGGGCAGGGAAATAACTATGGCTACACCTTC; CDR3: CSVVGGQGNNYGYTF
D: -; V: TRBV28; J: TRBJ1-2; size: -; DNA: TGTGCCAGCAGTTTAAGGAGTCCTCCAGGGTATGGCTACACCTTC; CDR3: CASSLRSPPGYGYTF
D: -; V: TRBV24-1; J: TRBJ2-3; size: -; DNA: TGTGCCACCAGTGATAGGCGGGCAGGGGATTCAGATACGCAGTATTTT; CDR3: CATSDRRAGDSDTQYF
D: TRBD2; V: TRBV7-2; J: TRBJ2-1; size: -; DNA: TGTGCCAGCAGCTTCGGCCCCGGGGGGAACTACAATGAGCAGTTCTTC; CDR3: CASSFGPGGNYNEQFF
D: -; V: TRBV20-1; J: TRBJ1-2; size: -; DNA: TGCAGTGCTAGATGGGCTACACATGGCTACACCTTC; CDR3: CSARWATHGYTF
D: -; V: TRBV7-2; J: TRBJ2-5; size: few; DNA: TGTGCCAGCAGCCCGAACCGTGGGACCCAGTACTTC; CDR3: CASSPNRGTQYF
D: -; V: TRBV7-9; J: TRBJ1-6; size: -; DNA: TGTGCCAGCAGCCGCATTGGTGGTGCCTATAATTCACCCCTCCACTTT; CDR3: CASSRIGGAYNSPLHF
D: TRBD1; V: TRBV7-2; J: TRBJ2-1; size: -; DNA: TGTGCCAGCAGGGCAACCCGGGACAGGGTCATGGATGAGCAGTTCTTC; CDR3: CASRATRDRVMDEQFF
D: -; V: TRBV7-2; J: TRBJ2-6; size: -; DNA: TGTGCCAGCCGCCTAGGGCCTGGGGCCAACGTCCTGACTTTC; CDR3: CASRLGPGANVLTF
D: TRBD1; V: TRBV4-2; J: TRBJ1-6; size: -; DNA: TGTGCCAGCAGCCGGCGGGACAGGCCTAATTCACCCCTCCACTTT; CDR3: CASSRRDRPNSPLHF
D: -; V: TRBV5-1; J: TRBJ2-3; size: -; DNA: TGCGCCAGCAGGGTCCCAAGGGAGTATAGCACAGATACGCAGTATTTT; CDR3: CASRVPREYSTDTQYF
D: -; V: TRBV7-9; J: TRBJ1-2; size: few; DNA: TGTGCCAGCAGTCGGGACGTTGGCCTCTATGGCTACACCTTC; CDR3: CASSRDVGLYGYTF
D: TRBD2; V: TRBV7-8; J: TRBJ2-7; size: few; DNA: TGTGCCAGCAGCAAGGGGAGGGTTAACTCCTACGAGCAGTACTTC; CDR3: CASSKGRVNSYEQYF
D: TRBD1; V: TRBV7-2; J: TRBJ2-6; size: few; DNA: TGTGCCAGCAGCGGGACAGGGATTTACTCTGGGGCCAACGTCCTGACTTTC; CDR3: CASSGTGIYSGANVLTF
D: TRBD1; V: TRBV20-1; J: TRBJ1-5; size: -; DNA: TGCAGTGCTAACCGGGACAGAAATCAGCCCCAGCATTTT; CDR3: CSANRDRNQPQHF
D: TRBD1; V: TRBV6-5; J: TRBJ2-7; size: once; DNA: TGTGCCAGCAGTTGCTCAGGACAGGGGGAGAACTACGAGCAGTACTTC; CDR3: CASSCSGQGENYEQYF
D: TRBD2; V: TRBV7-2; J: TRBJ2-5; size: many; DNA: TGTGCCAGCAGCTTGGGACTAGCGGGGGAAAGGACCCAGTACTTC; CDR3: CASSLGLAGERTQYF
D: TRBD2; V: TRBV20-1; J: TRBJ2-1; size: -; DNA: TGCAGTGCTAGAGTGGCTAGCGGGGGCCAAACCTACAATGAGCAGTTCTTC; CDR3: CSARVASGGQTYNEQFF
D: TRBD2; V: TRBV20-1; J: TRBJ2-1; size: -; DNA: TGCAGTGCTAGAGATCCCAGCGGGGCTGGGGGTGAGCAGTTCTTC; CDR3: CSARDPSGAGGEQFF
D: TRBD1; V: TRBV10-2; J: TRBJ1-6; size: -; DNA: TGCGCCAGCAGTGCCTCAGGGGGTAAATCACCCCTCCACTTT; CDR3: CASSASGGKSPLHF
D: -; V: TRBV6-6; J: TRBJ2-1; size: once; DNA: TGTGCCAGCAAAACCGTCGGTCGGGGACACCGCTACAATGAGCAGTTCTTC; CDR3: CASKTVGRGHRYNEQFF
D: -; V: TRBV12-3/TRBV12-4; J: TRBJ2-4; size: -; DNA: TGTGCCAGCAGTGAGGGACTTTACAATGAGCAGTACTTC; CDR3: CASSEGLYNEQYF
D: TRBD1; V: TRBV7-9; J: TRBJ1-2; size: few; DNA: TGTGCCAGCAGCCACGGGACAGGGGGCCTCTATGGCTACACCTTC; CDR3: CASSHGTGGLYGYTF
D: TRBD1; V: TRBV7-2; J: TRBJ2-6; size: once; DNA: TGTGCCAGCAGCCCCCCCCGGGGACAGGGATGTGTCTCTGGGGCCAACGTCCTGACTTTC; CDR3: CASSPPRGQGCVSGANVLTF
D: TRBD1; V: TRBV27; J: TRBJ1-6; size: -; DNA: TGTGCCAGCAGCTTCGGACAGGGTACTTCACCCCTCCACTTT; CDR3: CASSFGQGTSPLHF
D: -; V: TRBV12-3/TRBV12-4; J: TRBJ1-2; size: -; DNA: TGTGTCAGCAGTCCGGGCAGGGCTAACTATGGCTACACCTTC; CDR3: CVSSPGRANYGYTF
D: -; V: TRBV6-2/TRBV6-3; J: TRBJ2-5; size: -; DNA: TGTGCCAGCAGTTACACTTCACCGGGGGAGACCCAGTACTTC; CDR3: CASSYTSPGETQYF
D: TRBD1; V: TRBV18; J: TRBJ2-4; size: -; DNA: TGTGCCAGCGCCGACAGGGAAGCCAAAAACATTCAGTACTTC; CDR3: CASADREAKNIQYF
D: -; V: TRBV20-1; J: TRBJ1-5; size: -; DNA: TGCAGTGCTAGAGCGACGGGAAACAATCAGCCCCAGCATTTT; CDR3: CSARATGNNQPQHF
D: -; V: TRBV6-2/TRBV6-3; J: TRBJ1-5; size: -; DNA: TGTGCCAGCAGCGCCGGGCCGAGACATCAGCCCCAGCATTTT; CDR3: CASSAGPRHQPQHF